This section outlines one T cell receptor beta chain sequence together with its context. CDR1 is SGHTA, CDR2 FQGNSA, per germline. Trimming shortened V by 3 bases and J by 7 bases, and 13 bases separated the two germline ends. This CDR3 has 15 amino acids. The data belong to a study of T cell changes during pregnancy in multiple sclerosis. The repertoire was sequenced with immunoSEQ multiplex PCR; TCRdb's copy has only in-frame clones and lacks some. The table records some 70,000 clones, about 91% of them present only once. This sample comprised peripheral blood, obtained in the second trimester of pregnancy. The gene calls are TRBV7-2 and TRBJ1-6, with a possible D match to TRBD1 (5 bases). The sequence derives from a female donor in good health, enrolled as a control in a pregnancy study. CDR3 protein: CASSLTAIGNSPLHF. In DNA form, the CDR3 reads TGTGCCAGCAGCTTGACAGCGATAGGAAATTCACCCCTCCACTTT.